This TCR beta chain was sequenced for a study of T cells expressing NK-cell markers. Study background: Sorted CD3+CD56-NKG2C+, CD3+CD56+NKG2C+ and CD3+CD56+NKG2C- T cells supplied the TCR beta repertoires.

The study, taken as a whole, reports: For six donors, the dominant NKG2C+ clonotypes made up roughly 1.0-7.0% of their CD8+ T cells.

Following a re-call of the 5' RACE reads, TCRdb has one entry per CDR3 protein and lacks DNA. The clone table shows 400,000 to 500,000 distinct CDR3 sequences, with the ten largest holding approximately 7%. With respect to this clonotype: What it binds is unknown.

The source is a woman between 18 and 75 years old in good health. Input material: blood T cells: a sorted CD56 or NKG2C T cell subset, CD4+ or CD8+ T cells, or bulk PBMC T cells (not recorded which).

The CDR3 here is CASSVRGATEAFF. The J gene is TRBJ1-1, the V gene TRBV9; the TRBD1 assignment by TCRdb is unverifiable without DNA. This CDR3 region has 13 residues. The germline V gene has CDR1 SGDLS and CDR2 YYNGEE.